The 29 T cell receptor beta chains listed next were all sequenced from one sample in a study of shared clonotypes between healthy human individuals. Using immunoSEQ multiplex PCR, the repertoire was profiled, and TCRdb retains in-frame clones only, with some absent. The profile shows about half a million clones, roughly 83% of them singletons. The sequenced sample was PBMCs. The source is a woman in her forties in good health. Some clones in this sample may be carry-over from other donors' samples.

This chain links TRBV19 with TRBJ2-2; D not resolved. This CDR3 region has 13 residues. Trimming took off 5 bases at V and 6 bases at J, with 10 bases between the two ends. Per the germline V gene, CDR1 is LNHDA and CDR2 is SQIVND (reference sequence). DNA for the CDR3: TGTGCCAGTAGTTCTACTGGGGCCGGGGAGCTGTTTTTT. It yields the protein CASSSTGAGELFF. Full variable domain (missing parts from reference TRBV19 and TRBJ2-2): DGGITQSPKYLFRKEGQNVTLSCEQNLNHDAMYWYRQDPGQGLRLIYYSQIVNDFQKGDIAEGYSVSREKKESFPLTVTSAQKNPTAFYLCASSSTGAGELFFGEGSRLTVL.

This rearrangement joins TRBV18 to TRBJ2-1; TRBD2 aligns across 8 bases. Germline CDR1 KGHSH, CDR2 LQKENI. V gave up 3 bases and J gave up 0 bases; unmatched junction bases: 7. The CDR3 totals 17 residues. The CDR3 loop is CASSPELAGSSYNEQFF. CDR3 nucleotide sequence: TGTGCCAGCTCACCTGAGTTAGCGGGATCCTCCTACAATGAGCAGTTCTTC.

Ten or more counts support this clone. The CDR3 here is CASSPRVANSNQPQHF. CDR3 DNA: TGTGCCAGCTCACCACGGGTCGCGAATAGCAATCAGCCCCAGCATTTT. V is TRBV18 and J is TRBJ1-5; no reliable D call. CDR3 length: 16 residues. From germline, CDR1 is KGHSH and CDR2 LQKENI. Trimming took off 1 base at V and 0 bases at J, with 10 bases between the two ends.

The chain couples TRBV27 to TRBJ1-2; D perhaps matches TRBD1 (5 bases). This CDR3 has 18 residues. Trimming took off 3 bases at V and 0 bases at J, with 20 bases between the two ends. The germline CDR1 and CDR2 sequences are MNHEY and SMNVEV (reference sequence). The CDR3 DNA reads TGTGCCAGCAGTTTGTCCCTTTTGGGACCGAAGTCTAACTATGGCTACACCTTC. As protein: CASSLSLLGPKSNYGYTF.

As to this clone: This may be a read error: a much more frequent sequence differs by one nucleotide. The chain has TRBV5-4 and TRBJ1-2; 9 positions agree with TRBD1. This CDR3 has 17 residues. CDR1 is SGHNT and CDR2 is YYREEE in the germline V gene (reference sequence). CDR3 protein: CASSRTGAVQPYYDYTF. The CDR3 DNA follows: TGTGCCAGCAGCCGGACAGGGGCCGTGCAACCTTACTATGACTACACCTTC. Full variable domain (rest looked up from reference TRBV5-4 and TRBJ1-2): ETGVTQSPTHLIKTRGQQVTLRCSSQSGHNTVSWYQQALGQGPQFIFQYYREEENGRGNFPPRFSGLQFPNYSSELNVNALELDDSALYLCASSRTGAVQPYYDYTFGSGTRLTVV.

This clone was observed once. The chain has TRBV30 and TRBJ1-2; possibly TRBD1 for D (5 bases). Germline V CDR1 and CDR2: GTSNPN, SVGIG (reference sequence). CDR3 length: 13 amino acids. The V and J ends lost 4 bases and 2 bases respectively, with 11 bases between them. The CDR3 loop reads CAWTPSGNYGYTF. The CDR3 DNA is TGTGCCTGGACGCCGTCAGGGAACTATGGCTACACCTTC.

V and J are TRBV7-2 and TRBJ2-7, with D uncertain. V lost 5 bases and J 2 bases, leaving 10 bases between the germline ends. The CDR3 is 13 amino acids. CDR1 and CDR2 from the germline V gene are SGHTA and FQGNSA. CDR3 in DNA: TGTGCCAGCAGCCTCAGTTGGGCCTACGAGCAGTACTTC. Protein sequence: CASSLSWAYEQYF.

V usage is TRBV11-1 and J usage is TRBJ2-6; no clear D. The CDR3 runs to 17 residues. From germline, CDR1 is SGHAT and CDR2 FQDESV (reference sequence). V was clipped by 1 base and J by 0 bases, with 10 bases between them. This CDR3 is CASSLGGSSSGANVLTF. CDR3 nucleotide sequence: TGTGCCAGCAGCTTAGGGGGATCAAGCTCTGGGGCCAACGTCCTGACTTTC. Combining the CDR3 with reference TRBV11-1 and TRBJ2-6 gives the whole variable domain EAEVAQSPRYKITEKSQAVAFWCDPISGHATLYWYRQILGQGPELLVQFQDESVVDDSQLPKDRFSAERLKGVDSTLKIQPAELGDSAMYLCASSLGGSSSGANVLTFGAGSRLTVL.

This rearrangement joins TRBV13 to TRBJ2-5; 9 bases map to TRBD2. Trimming cost V 0 bases and J 4 bases; bases outside gene matches: 6. Looked up from germline, CDR1 is PRHDT and CDR2 is FYEKMQ (reference sequence). This CDR3 contains 16 residues. CDR3 nucleotide sequence: TGTGCCAGCAGCTTAGGCCTTGGCGGGAGGGCAGAGACCCAGTACTTC. Encoded protein: CASSLGLGGRAETQYF.

The chain combines TRBV28 with TRBJ1-6, with D possibly being TRBD1 (5 bases). The CDR3 length is 14 residues. V lost 6 bases to trimming and J lost 9 bases, with 15 bases between them. Germline V gene sequence: CDR1 MDHEN, CDR2 SYDVKM. CDR3 nucleotides: TGTGCCAGCAGCCCAACAATAGGGGTTTCACCCCTCCACTTT. It translates to CASSPTIGVSPLHF.

This chain joins TRBV14 and TRBJ1-2; 7 bases match TRBD1. Per the germline V gene, CDR1 is SGHDN and CDR2 is FVKESK. The CDR3 runs to 14 residues. V lost 4 bases and J lost 7; bases outside the gene matches: 9. CDR3 protein: CASSPRQGGAGYTF. The CDR3 bases are TGTGCCAGCAGCCCCCGACAGGGAGGCGCTGGCTACACCTTC.

CDR3 sequence (DNA): TGTGCCAGCTCACCACCGTCTGTTTCTTGGCAGTTCTTC. It translates to CASSPPSVSWQFF. The gene calls are TRBV18 and TRBJ2-1; D gene uncertain. The CDR3 sequence is 13 residues long. V lost 0 bases to trimming and J lost 12 bases, with 12 bases between them. Germline CDR1 is KGHSH and CDR2 is LQKENI.

The rearrangement links TRBV5-4 to TRBJ1-2; D gene unclear. The V and J ends lost 4 bases and 1 base respectively, with 11 bases between them. Germline CDR1 and CDR2: SGHNT and YYREEE (reference sequence). The CDR3 runs 14 residues. This chain's CDR3 is CASSPEHSNYGYTF. The CDR3 region has the DNA TGTGCCAGCAGCCCAGAACACAGTAACTATGGCTACACCTTC. Full variable domain (remainder filled in from reference TRBV5-4 and TRBJ1-2): ETGVTQSPTHLIKTRGQQVTLRCSSQSGHNTVSWYQQALGQGPQFIFQYYREEENGRGNFPPRFSGLQFPNYSSELNVNALELDDSALYLCASSPEHSNYGYTFGSGTRLTVV.

J is TRBJ2-1 and V is TRBV28; TRBD2 agrees at 14 bases. After removal of 6 bases from V and 8 bases from J, the junction contained 6 bases not matched to a gene. The V gene's germline CDR1 is MDHEN and CDR2 SYDVKM. CDR3 length equals 15 residues. The DNA for the CDR3 is TGTGCCAGCAGCTCGGGACTAGCGGGAGTGTATGAGCAGTTCTTC. This encodes CASSSGLAGVYEQFF.

The V call is TRBV5-1, the J call TRBJ2-1; TRBD1 might be the D (6 bases). V was pared by 4 bases and J by 7 bases, with 9 bases between. The CDR3 sequence is 12 residues long. Germline loops: CDR1 SGHRS, CDR2 YFSETQ. CDR3 amino acids: CASSVQGNEQFF. In nucleotides, the CDR3 is TGCGCCAGCAGCGTACAGGGAAATGAGCAGTTCTTC.

This chain connects TRBV27 to TRBJ2-6, with D possibly being TRBD2 (6 bases). V lost 4 bases to trimming and J lost 4 bases, with 17 bases between them. Germline V CDR1 and CDR2: MNHEY, SMNVEV (reference sequence). The CDR3 loop spans 17 amino acids. The CDR3 region has the DNA TGTGCCAGCAGTTCGCCGGGGCTAGCGCGGGGGGCCAACGTCCTGACTTTC. Protein product: CASSSPGLARGANVLTF.

The chain links TRBV5-4 to TRBJ2-1, with D uncertain. V lost 0 bases, J lost 0 bases, and 10 bases lay in between. The CDR3 is 16 residues long. Germline CDR1 SGHNT, CDR2 YYREEE (reference sequence). The CDR3 sequence: CASSLDRTRSYNEQFF. CDR3 bases: TGTGCCAGCAGCTTGGATCGGACCCGCTCCTACAATGAGCAGTTCTTC. The whole variable domain, remainder taken from reference TRBV5-4 and TRBJ2-1, is ETGVTQSPTHLIKTRGQQVTLRCSSQSGHNTVSWYQQALGQGPQFIFQYYREEENGRGNFPPRFSGLQFPNYSSELNVNALELDDSALYLCASSLDRTRSYNEQFFGPGTRLTVL.

The V and J genes are TRBV30 and TRBJ1-1, with a weak D call TRBD1 (6 bases). The CDR3 contains 12 residues. CDR1 and CDR2 (germline): GTSNPN, SVGIG (reference sequence). V was clipped by 5 bases and J by 2 bases, with 9 bases between them. The CDR3 spells CAWGQFNTEAFF. The CDR3 coding sequence is TGTGCCTGGGGACAGTTCAACACTGAAGCTTTCTTT.

This chain joins TRBV15 and TRBJ1-5, with TRBD1 identical over 7 bases. V was clipped by 0 bases and J by 4 bases; unmatched bases: 6. The germline CDR1 and CDR2 sequences are LNHNV and YYDKDF (reference sequence). The CDR3 runs 16 residues. CDR3 sequence (DNA): TGTGCCACCAGCAGAGAGTCAGGGGGAGGTAATCAGCCCCAGCATTTT. Translation: CATSRESGGGNQPQHF.

The V call is TRBV28, the J call TRBJ1-2; no clear D. Deletions cut 6 bases from V and 2 bases from J, with 13 bases between. Germline V gives CDR1 MDHEN, CDR2 SYDVKM. CDR3 length: 14 residues. CDR3 DNA: TGTGCCAGCAGATTCAAGGGAGGGAACTATGGCTACACCTTC. This gives the protein CASRFKGGNYGYTF.

With respect to this clone: One end of the junction does not line up with germline, which may come from a read error. The rearrangement links TRBV7-3 to TRBJ2-2; 7 bases are shared with TRBD2. CDR3 length: 15 residues. Germline lookup yields CDR1 SGHTA and CDR2 FQGTGA. The CDR3 DNA reads as TGTGCCAGCAGCTTACGGGGTAGCGGGCACCGGGGAGCTGTTTTT. It codes for CASSLRGSGHRGAVF.

The chain links TRBV30 to TRBJ2-7; D may be TRBD1 or TRBD2 (5 bases each). With 4 bases removed from V and 6 bases from J, the gap between germline ends came to 13 bases. This CDR3 is 12 amino acids long. CDR1 and CDR2 from the germline V gene are GTSNPN and SVGIG (reference sequence). CDR3 protein: CAWTSWGCEQYF. The CDR3 nucleotides are TGTGCCTGGACTAGTTGGGGGTGCGAGCAGTACTTC.

The chain uses TRBV2 and TRBJ2-3; D may be TRBD1 (6 bases). The CDR3 sequence is 13 residues long. Trimming took off 3 bases at V and 4 bases at J, with 8 bases between the two ends. Germline loops: CDR1 SNHLY, CDR2 FYNNEI. CDR3 protein: CASSEWGPDTQYF. The CDR3 region has the DNA TGTGCCAGCAGTGAGTGGGGGCCAGATACGCAGTATTTT.

The J gene is TRBJ1-5, the V gene TRBV19; a possible D gene is TRBD1 (5 bases). CDR1 and CDR2 from the germline V gene are LNHDA and SQIVND (reference sequence). The ends were cut back, 4 bases at V and 3 bases at J, with 10 bases in the middle. This CDR3 has 14 residues. CDR3 sequence: CASSRGDDNQPQHF. DNA of the CDR3: TGTGCCAGTAGTAGGGGGGACGACAATCAGCCCCAGCATTTT. The full variable domain, rest sourced from reference TRBV19 and TRBJ1-5, is DGGITQSPKYLFRKEGQNVTLSCEQNLNHDAMYWYRQDPGQGLRLIYYSQIVNDFQKGDIAEGYSVSREKKESFPLTVTSAQKNPTAFYLCASSRGDDNQPQHFGDGTRLSIL.

The genes are TRBV30 and TRBJ2-5; D call uncertain. Trimming pared 2 bases from V and 5 bases from J, leaving 12 bases between. The CDR3 runs to 13 residues. Per germline, CDR1 GTSNPN and CDR2 SVGIG (reference sequence). The CDR3 DNA is TGTGCCTGGAGTAGGGCCGCGACGGAGACCCAGTACTTC. Translating gives CAWSRAATETQYF.

This clone was seen just once. The J gene is TRBJ2-1, the V gene TRBV11-1; 11 bases are shared with TRBD2. Germline V gene lookup returns CDR1 SGHAT and CDR2 FQDESV (reference sequence). The CDR3 spans 15 residues. The V gene end was trimmed by 1 base and the J gene end by 6 bases; junction bases not matched to a gene: 2. CDR3 protein: CASSLGTSGSNEQFF. The CDR3 DNA sequence: TGTGCCAGCAGCTTAGGGACTAGCGGGTCCAATGAGCAGTTCTTC.

The gene calls are TRBV7-8 and TRBJ1-1, with unresolved D. In germline, CDR1 is SGHVS, CDR2 FQNEAQ. With 2 bases removed from V and 12 bases from J, the gap between germline ends came to 16 bases. The CDR3 sequence is 13 residues long. The chain's CDR3 is CASSLRQGGLTFF. The CDR3 nucleotides read TGTGCCAGCAGCTTACGACAAGGAGGTTTAACTTTCTTT.

This chain links TRBV19 with TRBJ2-1; D remains ambiguous. The CDR3 has 12 amino acids. Germline V gene data show CDR1 as LNHDA and CDR2 as SQIVND (reference sequence). Between the trimmed V and J ends, which lost 6 bases and 3 bases, there was a span of 6 bases. The CDR3 loop is CASRSGYNEQFF. The CDR3 bases are TGTGCCAGTAGATCTGGCTACAATGAGCAGTTCTTC.

J is TRBJ2-5 and V is TRBV2; 8 positions agree with TRBD2. The germline gives CDR1 SNHLY, CDR2 FYNNEI. CDR3 size: 16 residues. J lost 1 base, V lost 7 bases, and 11 bases had no gene match. This chain's CDR3 is CASTPLALAVQETQYF. In DNA, the CDR3 is TGTGCCAGCACCCCTCTAGCACTAGCGGTCCAAGAGACCCAGTACTTC.